A selection of T cell receptor beta chains follows, all from one sample in a study of CD8 T cells in ankylosing spondylitis. TCRdb reanalysed the 5' RACE reads using MiXCR and keeps one entry per CDR3 protein. Here the sample spans a few hundred thousand distinct CDR3 sequences, about 10% being singletons. The sample was blood, either unsorted or a sorted T cell fraction (not recorded which). The receptor set was obtained from a male donor with ankylosing spondylitis or in good health (not recorded which). The CDR3 runs from the conserved cysteine through the conserved F or W. A D gene is named only where the DNA matches it firmly. Rows give clone size only sometimes, using once, few, many, or a class for an expanded clone.

CDR3 protein: CASSPNRDQPQHF; CDR3 DNA: TGTGCCAGCTCACCTAACAGGGATCAGCCCCAGCATTTT; clone size: few; D gene: -; J gene: TRBJ1-5; V gene: TRBV18
CDR3 protein: CASSLNHHADEQFF; CDR3 DNA: TGTGCCAGCAGCTTAAATCACCATGCGGATGAGCAGTTCTTC; clone size: -; D gene: -; J gene: TRBJ2-1; V gene: TRBV7-2
CDR3 protein: CASSPISGETQYF; CDR3 DNA: TGTGCCAGCTCACCGATTTCCGGGGAGACCCAGTACTTC; clone size: -; D gene: -; J gene: TRBJ2-5; V gene: TRBV18
CDR3 protein: CASSADGRYEQYF; CDR3 DNA: TGCGCCAGCAGCGCGGATGGAAGATACGAGCAGTACTTC; clone size: -; D gene: -; J gene: TRBJ2-7; V gene: TRBV5-1
CDR3 protein: CASSSLGTNYGYTF; CDR3 DNA: TGTGCCAGCAGCTCTTTGGGGACCAACTATGGCTACACCTTC; clone size: many; D gene: -; J gene: TRBJ1-2; V gene: TRBV5-6
CDR3 protein: CSALRTADGYTF; CDR3 DNA: TGCAGTGCTTTACGGACAGCGGATGGCTACACCTTC; clone size: many; D gene: -; J gene: TRBJ1-2; V gene: TRBV20-1
CDR3 protein: CAWKPHPNTEAFF; CDR3 DNA: TGTGCCTGGAAGCCCCACCCGAACACTGAAGCTTTCTTT; clone size: -; D gene: -; J gene: TRBJ1-1; V gene: TRBV30
CDR3 protein: CASSSLSSYNEQFF; CDR3 DNA: TGTGCCAGCTCCTCGCTAAGCTCCTACAATGAGCAGTTCTTC; clone size: few; D gene: -; J gene: TRBJ2-1; V gene: TRBV7-2
CDR3 protein: CASSVTGEGGGTEAFF; CDR3 DNA: TGTGCCAGCAGTGTTACAGGGGAGGGCGGTGGCACTGAAGCTTTCTTT; clone size: many; D gene: TRBD1; J gene: TRBJ1-1; V gene: TRBV12-3/TRBV12-4
CDR3 protein: CASSLIVTSTDTQYF; CDR3 DNA: TGTGCCAGCAGCTTAATCGTCACAAGCACAGATACGCAGTATTTT; clone size: many; D gene: -; J gene: TRBJ2-3; V gene: TRBV7-2
CDR3 protein: CASSFEGALNEQFF; CDR3 DNA: TGCGCCAGCAGCTTCGAGGGGGCACTAAATGAGCAGTTCTTC; clone size: many; D gene: TRBD1; J gene: TRBJ2-1; V gene: TRBV5-1
CDR3 protein: CASSEIDGQGTEAFF; CDR3 DNA: TGTGCCAGCAGCGAAATCGATGGACAGGGAACTGAAGCTTTCTTT; clone size: -; D gene: TRBD1; J gene: TRBJ1-1; V gene: TRBV9
CDR3 protein: CASSHSASGGAYDTQYF; CDR3 DNA: TGTGCCAGCAGCCATTCGGCTAGCGGGGGGGCCTATGATACGCAGTATTTT; clone size: -; D gene: TRBD2; J gene: TRBJ2-3; V gene: TRBV14
CDR3 protein: CASSLGGQGFPDTQYF; CDR3 DNA: TGTGCCAGCAGCTTAGGGGGACAGGGATTTCCAGATACGCAGTATTTT; clone size: -; D gene: TRBD1; J gene: TRBJ2-3; V gene: TRBV7-9
CDR3 protein: CASSLGTRGEQYF; CDR3 DNA: TGCGCCAGCAGCTTGGGGACACGGGGAGAGCAGTACTTC; clone size: many; D gene: -; J gene: TRBJ2-7; V gene: TRBV5-1
CDR3 protein: CASSERGYNSPLHF; CDR3 DNA: TGTGCCAGCAGTGAGCGGGGCTATAATTCACCCCTCCACTTT; clone size: many; D gene: -; J gene: TRBJ1-6; V gene: TRBV2
CDR3 protein: CASSPHLETVSYTF; CDR3 DNA: TGTGCCAGCAGCCCGCACCTTGAGACAGTTTCCTACACCTTC; clone size: few; D gene: -; J gene: TRBJ1-2; V gene: TRBV3-1
CDR3 protein: CASSQGQSFNQPQHF; CDR3 DNA: TGTGCCAGCAGCCAAGGCCAGAGCTTCAATCAGCCCCAGCATTTT; clone size: -; D gene: -; J gene: TRBJ1-5; V gene: TRBV3-1
CDR3 protein: CASSLTGGSYNEQFF; CDR3 DNA: TGCGCCAGCAGCTTGACGGGGGGGTCCTACAATGAGCAGTTCTTC; clone size: many; D gene: TRBD2; J gene: TRBJ2-1; V gene: TRBV5-1
CDR3 protein: CASSQGSRTTEAFF; CDR3 DNA: TGCGCCAGCAGCCAGGGGAGTCGGACCACTGAAGCTTTCTTT; clone size: -; D gene: -; J gene: TRBJ1-1; V gene: TRBV5-1
CDR3 protein: CASSFLRGSYNEQFF; CDR3 DNA: TGTGCCAGCAGTTTTCTGCGGGGGTCCTACAATGAGCAGTTCTTC; clone size: -; D gene: TRBD2; J gene: TRBJ2-1; V gene: TRBV28
CDR3 protein: CASSLHGETNYEQYF; CDR3 DNA: TGTGCCAGCAGTTTACATGGGGAAACGAACTACGAGCAGTACTTC; clone size: many; D gene: -; J gene: TRBJ2-7; V gene: TRBV28
CDR3 protein: CASSPGQTFQETQYF; CDR3 DNA: TGTGCCAGCAGTCCGGGACAGACCTTCCAAGAGACCCAGTACTTC; clone size: many; D gene: TRBD1; J gene: TRBJ2-5; V gene: TRBV6-2/TRBV6-3
CDR3 protein: CASSVVAEEETQYF; CDR3 DNA: TGTGCCAGCAGTGTCGTAGCGGAGGAAGAGACCCAGTACTTC; clone size: many; D gene: -; J gene: TRBJ2-5; V gene: TRBV25-1
CDR3 protein: CASSLGLGLGEKLFF; CDR3 DNA: TGCGCCAGCAGCTTGGGATTGGGACTCGGGGAAAAACTGTTTTTT; clone size: -; D gene: -; J gene: TRBJ1-4; V gene: TRBV5-1
CDR3 protein: CASSGPSGGLETQYF; CDR3 DNA: TGTGCCAGCAGCGGACCATCAGGGGGCCTAGAGACCCAGTACTTC; clone size: many; D gene: TRBD1; J gene: TRBJ2-5; V gene: TRBV9